The source of this T cell receptor beta chain is a study of CD8+ T cells in alopecia areata. Overall study context: Each of the treated patients was given oral tofacitinib, 5 to 10 mg twice daily, for moderate-to-severe alopecia areata.

RNA, once extracted, was reverse transcribed into cDNA for use as the sequencing template. TCRdb's table, derived via immunoSEQ multiplex PCR, lists solely in-frame clones and lacks some. The table shows a few hundred thousand clones, with 35% to 45% occurring only once. Specified treatment: oral pan-JAK inhibitor, 5-10 mg twice daily. CDR1 is MGHDK, CDR2 SYGVNS, per germline. The CDR3 extends over 16 amino acids. Unmatched junction bases numbered 8, after V lost 4 bases and J lost 7 bases. The chain is built from TRBV25-1 and TRBJ1-5, with 12 bases matching TRBD1. The receptor was derived from a human donor with alopecia areata. Sequences were derived from CD4+ T cells sorted from blood, sampled at week 34, from a patient treated with tofacitinib. The CDR3 bases are TGTGCCAGCAGTGCCGCCGGGACAGGGGGCCGGCAGCCCCAGCATTTT. Residues: CASSAAGTGGRQPQHF.